This T cell receptor beta chain was documented in a study of shared clonotypes between healthy human individuals. CDR1 LNHDA and CDR2 SQIVND come from the germline V gene (reference sequence). The CDR3 has 9 residues. V shed 11 bases and J shed 7 bases, with 8 bases lying between them. Sequencing used immunoSEQ multiplex PCR; TCRdb keeps in-frame clones, though not all of them. The data hold about 1,800,000 clones, with approximately 94% observed a single time. Study results and limitations: Non-shared clonotypes showed lower generation probabilities than clonotypes common to all four donors. A generally larger estimated richness was seen in naive subsets than in memory subsets.

In the case of this clone: Antigen specificity is unknown.

Naivety among CD8 cells was defined by CD45RO negativity and positive CCR7 selection, thereby excluding terminally differentiated effector memory CD45RA+ cells. The study enrolled healthy HIV-negative adults without recent acute infections or vaccinations as donors. Every donor was a Caucasian adult from Nashville, Tennessee. The source of this sequence is a man between 18 and 29 years old in good health. Material: naive CD8+ T cells sorted from blood. The chain employs TRBV19 and TRBJ2-5; D unclear. CDR3 in amino acids: CAACRTQYF. CDR3 DNA: TGTGCCGCCTGTAGGACCCAGTACTTC.